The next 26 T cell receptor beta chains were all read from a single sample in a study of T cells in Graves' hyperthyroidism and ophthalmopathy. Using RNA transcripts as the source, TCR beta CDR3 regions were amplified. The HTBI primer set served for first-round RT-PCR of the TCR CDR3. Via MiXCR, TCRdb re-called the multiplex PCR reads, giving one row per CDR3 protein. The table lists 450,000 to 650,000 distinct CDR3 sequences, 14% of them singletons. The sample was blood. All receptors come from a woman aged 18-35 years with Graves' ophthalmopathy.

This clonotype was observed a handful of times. The CDR3 DNA sequence: TGCGCCAGCAGTGCAAACGCATGGGACAGATCCTACGAGCAGTACTTC. Its translation: CASSANAWDRSYEQYF. The chain has TRBV10-2 and TRBJ2-7; 7 positions agree with TRBD1. The CDR3 is 16 amino acids. Germline CDR1 reads WSHSY; CDR2 reads SAAADI. With V trimmed by 4 bases and J by 1 base, 10 bases remained unmatched.

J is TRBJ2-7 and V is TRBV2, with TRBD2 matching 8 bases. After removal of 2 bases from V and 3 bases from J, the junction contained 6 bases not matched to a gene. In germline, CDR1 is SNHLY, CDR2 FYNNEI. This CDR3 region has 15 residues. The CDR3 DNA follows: TGTGCCAGCAGTGAAAAGCGGGGGACCAACTACGAGCAGTACGTC. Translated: CASSEKRGTNYEQYV.

CDR3 amino acids: CAISDPGGGQGETQYF. CDR3 coding DNA: TGTGCCATCAGTGATCCTGGAGGGGGTCAGGGAGAGACCCAGTACTTC. The chain employs TRBV10-3 and TRBJ2-5, with D perhaps given as TRBD1 or TRBD2 (6 bases each). Trimming left V 3 bases short and J 4 bases short, with 18 bases between. CDR3 length equals 16 residues. The germline V gene has CDR1 ENHRY and CDR2 SYGVKD.

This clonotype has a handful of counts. CDR3 in amino acids: CSVGDEKLFF. The CDR3 DNA sequence: TGCAGCGTTGGGGATGAAAAACTGTTTTTT. The rearrangement links TRBV29-1 to TRBJ1-4; D remains ambiguous. This CDR3 is built from 10 residues. Germline V CDR1 and CDR2: SQVTM, ANQGSEA. The V end was cut by 4 bases, the J end by 6 bases, with 3 bases between. Drawing the rest from reference TRBV29-1 and TRBJ1-4, the complete variable domain is SAVISQKPSRDICQRGTSLTIQCQVDSQVTMMFWYRQQPGQSLTLIATANQGSEATYESGFVIDKFPISRPNLTFSTLTVSNMSPEDSSIYLCSVGDEKLFFGSGTQLSVL.

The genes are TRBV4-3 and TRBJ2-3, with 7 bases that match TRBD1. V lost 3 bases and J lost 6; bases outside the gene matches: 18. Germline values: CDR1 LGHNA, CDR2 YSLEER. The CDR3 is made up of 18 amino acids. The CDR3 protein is CASSQEPGQFIPKDTQYF. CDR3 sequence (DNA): TGCGCCAGCAGCCAGGAACCGGGACAGTTTATCCCCAAGGATACGCAGTATTTT.

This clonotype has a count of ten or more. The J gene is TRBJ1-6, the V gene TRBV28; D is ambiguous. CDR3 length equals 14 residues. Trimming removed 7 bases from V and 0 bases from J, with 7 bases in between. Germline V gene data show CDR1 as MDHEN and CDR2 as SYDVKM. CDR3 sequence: CASNPLSYNSPLHF. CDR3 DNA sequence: TGTGCCAGCAACCCCCTCTCCTATAATTCACCCCTCCACTTT.

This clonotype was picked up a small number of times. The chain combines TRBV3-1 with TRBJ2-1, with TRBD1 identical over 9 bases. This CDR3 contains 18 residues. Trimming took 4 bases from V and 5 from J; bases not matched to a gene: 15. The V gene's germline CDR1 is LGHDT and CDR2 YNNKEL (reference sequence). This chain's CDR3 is CASSLGGGGQGIHNEQFF. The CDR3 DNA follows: TGTGCCAGCAGCCTTGGGGGGGGGGGACAGGGCATTCACAATGAGCAGTTCTTC.

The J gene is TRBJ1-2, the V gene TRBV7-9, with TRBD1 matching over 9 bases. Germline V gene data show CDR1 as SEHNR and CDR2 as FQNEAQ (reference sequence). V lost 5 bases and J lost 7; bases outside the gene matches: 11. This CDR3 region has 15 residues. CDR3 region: CASSPGGTGRFGYTF. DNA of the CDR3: TGTGCCAGCAGCCCAGGTGGGACAGGGAGATTTGGCTACACCTTC.

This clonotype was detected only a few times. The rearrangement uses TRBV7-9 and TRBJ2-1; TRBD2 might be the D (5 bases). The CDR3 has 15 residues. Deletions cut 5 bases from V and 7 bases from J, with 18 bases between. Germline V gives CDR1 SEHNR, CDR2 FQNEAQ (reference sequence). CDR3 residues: CASSPPGRVGNEQFF. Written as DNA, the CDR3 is TGTGCCAGCAGCCCCCCCGGGCGGGTGGGAAATGAGCAGTTCTTC.

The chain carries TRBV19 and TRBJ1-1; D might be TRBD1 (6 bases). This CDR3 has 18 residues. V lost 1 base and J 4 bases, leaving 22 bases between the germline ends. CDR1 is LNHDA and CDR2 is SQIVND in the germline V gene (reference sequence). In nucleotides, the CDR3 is TGTGCCAGTAGTATAGGGAATACCTTCGCAGGGGCGCTCACTGAAGCTTTCTTT. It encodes CASSIGNTFAGALTEAFF.

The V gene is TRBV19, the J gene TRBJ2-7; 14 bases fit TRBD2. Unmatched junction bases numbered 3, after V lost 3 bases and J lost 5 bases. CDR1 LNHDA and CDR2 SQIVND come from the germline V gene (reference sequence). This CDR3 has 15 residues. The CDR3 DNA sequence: TGTGCCAGTAGTATGGGACTAGCGGGAGTCGACGAGCAGTACTTC. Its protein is CASSMGLAGVDEQYF. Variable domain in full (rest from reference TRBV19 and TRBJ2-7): DGGITQSPKYLFRKEGQNVTLSCEQNLNHDAMYWYRQDPGQGLRLIYYSQIVNDFQKGDIAEGYSVSREKKESFPLTVTSAQKNPTAFYLCASSMGLAGVDEQYFGPGTRLTVT.

Written as DNA, the CDR3 is TGTGCCAGCAGCCCTGGACGGACTGCCAAAAACATTCAGTACTTC. Translating it yields CASSPGRTAKNIQYF. The chain carries TRBV9 and TRBJ2-4; D possibly corresponds to TRBD2 (5 bases). The V gene lost 4 bases and the J gene lost 1 base, with 12 bases spanning the gap. There are 15 residues in the CDR3. Germline CDR1 SGDLS, CDR2 YYNGEE.

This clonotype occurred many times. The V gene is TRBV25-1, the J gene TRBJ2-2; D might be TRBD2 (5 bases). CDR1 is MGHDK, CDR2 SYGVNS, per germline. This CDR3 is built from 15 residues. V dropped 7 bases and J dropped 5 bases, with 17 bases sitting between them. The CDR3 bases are TGTGCCAGCACTCCCACCGGGATAGCGACCGGGGAGCTGTTTTTT. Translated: CASTPTGIATGELFF.

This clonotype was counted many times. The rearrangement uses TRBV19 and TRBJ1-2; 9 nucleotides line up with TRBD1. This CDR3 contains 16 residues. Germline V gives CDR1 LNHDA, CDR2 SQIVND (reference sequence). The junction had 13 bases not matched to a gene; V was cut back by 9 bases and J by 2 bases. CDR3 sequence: CASAYEKGTGNYGYTF. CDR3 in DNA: TGTGCCAGCGCCTACGAAAAGGGGACAGGGAACTATGGCTACACCTTC. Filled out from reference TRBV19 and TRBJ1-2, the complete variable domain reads DGGITQSPKYLFRKEGQNVTLSCEQNLNHDAMYWYRQDPGQGLRLIYYSQIVNDFQKGDIAEGYSVSREKKESFPLTVTSAQKNPTAFYLCASAYEKGTGNYGYTFGSGTRLTVV.

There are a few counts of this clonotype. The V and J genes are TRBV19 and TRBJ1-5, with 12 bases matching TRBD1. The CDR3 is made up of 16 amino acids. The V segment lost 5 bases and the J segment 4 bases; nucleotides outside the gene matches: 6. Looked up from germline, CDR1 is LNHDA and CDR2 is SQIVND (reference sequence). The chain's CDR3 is CASSGGTGGKNQPQHF. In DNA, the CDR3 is TGTGCCAGTAGTGGGGGGACAGGGGGCAAGAATCAGCCCCAGCATTTT.

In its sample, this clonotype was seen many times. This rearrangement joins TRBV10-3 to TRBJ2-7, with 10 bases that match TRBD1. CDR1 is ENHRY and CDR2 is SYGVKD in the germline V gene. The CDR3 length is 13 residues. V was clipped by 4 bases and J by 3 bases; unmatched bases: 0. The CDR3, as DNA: TGTGCCATCAGTGGGACAGGGGGCTACGAGCAGTACTTC. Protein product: CAISGTGGYEQYF.

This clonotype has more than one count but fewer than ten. Here the CDR3 reads CASSSEAQYF. Written as DNA, the CDR3 is TGTGCCAGCAGCTCTGAGGCCCAGTACTTC. The chain links TRBV2 to TRBJ2-5; D is uncertain. The CDR3 runs 10 residues. The V end lost 6 bases, the J end lost 9 bases, and 8 bases lay between the germline ends. CDR1 and CDR2 (germline): SNHLY, FYNNEI. The full variable domain, completed using reference TRBV2 and TRBJ2-5, is EPEVTQTPSHQVTQMGQEVILRCVPISNHLYFYWYRQILGQKVEFLVSFYNNEISEKSEIFDDQFSVERPDGSNFTLKIRSTKLEDSAMYFCASSSEAQYFGPGTRLLVL.

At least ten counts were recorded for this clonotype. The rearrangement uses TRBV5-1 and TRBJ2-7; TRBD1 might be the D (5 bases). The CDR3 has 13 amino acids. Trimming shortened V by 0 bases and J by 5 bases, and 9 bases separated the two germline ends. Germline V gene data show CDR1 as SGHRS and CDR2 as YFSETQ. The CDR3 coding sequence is TGCGCCAGCAGCTTGGGACAGAACCACGAGCAGTACTTC. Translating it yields CASSLGQNHEQYF. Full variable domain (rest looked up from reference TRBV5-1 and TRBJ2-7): KAGVTQTPRYLIKTRGQQVTLSCSPISGHRSVSWYQQTPGQGLQFLFEYFSETQRNKGNFPGRFSGRQFSNSRSEMNVSTLELGDSALYLCASSLGQNHEQYFGPGTRLTVT.

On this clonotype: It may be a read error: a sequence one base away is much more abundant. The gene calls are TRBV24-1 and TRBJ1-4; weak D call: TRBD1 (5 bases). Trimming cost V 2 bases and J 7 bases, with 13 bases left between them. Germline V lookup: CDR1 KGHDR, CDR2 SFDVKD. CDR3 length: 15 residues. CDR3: CATSDSQGVSEKLFF. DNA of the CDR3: TGTGCCACCAGTGATTCCCAGGGCGTCAGTGAAAAACTGTTTTTT.

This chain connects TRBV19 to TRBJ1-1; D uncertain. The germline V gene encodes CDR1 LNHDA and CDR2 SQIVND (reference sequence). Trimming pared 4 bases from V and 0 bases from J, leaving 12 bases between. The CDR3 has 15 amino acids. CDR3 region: CASSNGRRLNTEAFF. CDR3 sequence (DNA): TGTGCCAGTAGTAATGGGCGAAGATTGAACACTGAAGCTTTCTTT.

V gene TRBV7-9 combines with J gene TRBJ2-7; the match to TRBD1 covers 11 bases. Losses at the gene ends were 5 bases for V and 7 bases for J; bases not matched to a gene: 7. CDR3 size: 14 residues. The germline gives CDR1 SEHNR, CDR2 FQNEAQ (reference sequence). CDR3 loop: CASSQDRGRREQYF. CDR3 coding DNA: TGTGCCAGCAGCCAGGACAGGGGGCGAAGGGAGCAGTACTTC.

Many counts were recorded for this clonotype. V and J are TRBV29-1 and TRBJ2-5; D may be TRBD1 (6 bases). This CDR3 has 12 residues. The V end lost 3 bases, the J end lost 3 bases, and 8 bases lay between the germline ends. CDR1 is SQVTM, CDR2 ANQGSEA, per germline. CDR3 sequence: CSVDPGEETQYF. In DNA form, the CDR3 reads TGCAGCGTTGACCCAGGGGAAGAGACCCAGTACTTC.

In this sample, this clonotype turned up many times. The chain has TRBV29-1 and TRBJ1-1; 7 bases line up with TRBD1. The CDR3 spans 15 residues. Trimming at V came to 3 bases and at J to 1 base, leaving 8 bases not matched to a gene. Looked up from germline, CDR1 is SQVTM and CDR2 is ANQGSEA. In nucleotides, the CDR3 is TGCAGCGTTGAGTCAAGGGGGCGAAGGAACACTGAAGCTTTCTTT. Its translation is CSVESRGRRNTEAFF. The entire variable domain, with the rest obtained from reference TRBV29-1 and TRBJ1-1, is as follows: SAVISQKPSRDICQRGTSLTIQCQVDSQVTMMFWYRQQPGQSLTLIATANQGSEATYESGFVIDKFPISRPNLTFSTLTVSNMSPEDSSIYLCSVESRGRRNTEAFFGQGTRLTVV.

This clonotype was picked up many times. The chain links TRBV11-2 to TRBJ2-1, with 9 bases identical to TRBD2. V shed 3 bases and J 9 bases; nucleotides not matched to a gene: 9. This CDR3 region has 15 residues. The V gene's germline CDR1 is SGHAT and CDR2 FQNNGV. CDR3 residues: CASSFSILAGGEQFF. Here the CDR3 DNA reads TGTGCCAGCAGCTTTTCAATACTAGCGGGTGGTGAGCAGTTCTTC.

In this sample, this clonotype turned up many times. CDR3 sequence (DNA): TGTGCCAGCAGTTTAGTAGGGCCAGAGGGGGGTTACGAGCAGTACTTC. Protein: CASSLVGPEGGYEQYF. The J gene is TRBJ2-7, the V gene TRBV28, with D perhaps given as TRBD1 or TRBD2 (6 bases each). V dropped 2 bases and J dropped 4 bases, with 18 bases sitting between them. The V gene's germline CDR1 is MDHEN and CDR2 SYDVKM. The CDR3 consists of 16 residues.

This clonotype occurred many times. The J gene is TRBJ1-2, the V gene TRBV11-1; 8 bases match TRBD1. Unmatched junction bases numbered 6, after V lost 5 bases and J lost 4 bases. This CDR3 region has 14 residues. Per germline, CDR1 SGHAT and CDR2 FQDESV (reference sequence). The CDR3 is CASSLGQGSYGYTF. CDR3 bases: TGTGCCAGCAGCCTTGGACAGGGCAGCTATGGCTACACCTTC.